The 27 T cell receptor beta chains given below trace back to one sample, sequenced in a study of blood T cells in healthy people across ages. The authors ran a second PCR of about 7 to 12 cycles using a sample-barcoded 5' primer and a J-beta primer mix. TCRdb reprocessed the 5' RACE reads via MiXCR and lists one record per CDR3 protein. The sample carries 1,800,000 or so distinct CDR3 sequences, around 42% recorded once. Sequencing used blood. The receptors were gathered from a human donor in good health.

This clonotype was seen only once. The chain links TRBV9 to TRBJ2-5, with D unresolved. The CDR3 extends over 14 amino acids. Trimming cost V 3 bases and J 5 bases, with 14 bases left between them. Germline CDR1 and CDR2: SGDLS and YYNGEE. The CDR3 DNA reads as TGTGCCAGCAGCGAGTCGGACGGATGGGAGACCCAGTACTTC. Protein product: CASSESDGWETQYF.

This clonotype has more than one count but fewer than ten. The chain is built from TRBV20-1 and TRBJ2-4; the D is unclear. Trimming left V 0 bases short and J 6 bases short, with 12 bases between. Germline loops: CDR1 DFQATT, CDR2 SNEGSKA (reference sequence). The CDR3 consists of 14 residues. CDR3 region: CSARDLRLLNIQYF. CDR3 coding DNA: TGCAGTGCTAGAGATCTAAGGTTATTAAACATTCAGTACTTC.

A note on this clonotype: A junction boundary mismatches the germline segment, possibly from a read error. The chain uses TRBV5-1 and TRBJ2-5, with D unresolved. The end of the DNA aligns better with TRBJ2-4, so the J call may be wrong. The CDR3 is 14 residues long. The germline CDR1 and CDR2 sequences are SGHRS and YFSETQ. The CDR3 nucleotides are TGCGCCAGCGGCTTGGAGTTTGCGAAAAACATTCAGTACTTC. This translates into CASGLEFAKNIQYF.

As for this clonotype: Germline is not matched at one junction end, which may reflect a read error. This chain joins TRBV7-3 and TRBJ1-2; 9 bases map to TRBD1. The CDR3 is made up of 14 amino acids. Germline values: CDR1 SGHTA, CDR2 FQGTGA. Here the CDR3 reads CASSTTGGANGYIF. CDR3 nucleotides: TGTGCCAGCAGCACAACAGGGGGCGCGAATGGCTACATCTTC. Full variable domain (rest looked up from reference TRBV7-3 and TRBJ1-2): GAGVSQTPSNKVTEKGKYVELRCDPISGHTALYWYRQSLGQGPEFLIYFQGTGAADDSGLPNDRFFAVRPEGSVSTLKIQRTERGDSAVYLCASSTTGGANGYIFGSGTRLTVV.

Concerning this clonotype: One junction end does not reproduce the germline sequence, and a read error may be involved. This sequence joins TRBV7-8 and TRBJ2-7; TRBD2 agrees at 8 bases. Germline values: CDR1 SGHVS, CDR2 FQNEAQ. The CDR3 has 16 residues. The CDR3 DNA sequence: TGTGCCGGCAGCCCTCCGGGTAGCGGGGACCACTACGAGCAGTACTTC. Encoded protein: CAGSPPGSGDHYEQYF.

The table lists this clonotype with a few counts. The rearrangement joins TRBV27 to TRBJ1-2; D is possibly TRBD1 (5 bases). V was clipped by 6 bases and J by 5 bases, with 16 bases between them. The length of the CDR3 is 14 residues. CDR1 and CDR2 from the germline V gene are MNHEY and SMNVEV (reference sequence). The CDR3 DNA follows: TGTGCCAGCAGCCAAGCCTGGGGGAGTTATGGCTACACCTTC. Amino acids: CASSQAWGSYGYTF.

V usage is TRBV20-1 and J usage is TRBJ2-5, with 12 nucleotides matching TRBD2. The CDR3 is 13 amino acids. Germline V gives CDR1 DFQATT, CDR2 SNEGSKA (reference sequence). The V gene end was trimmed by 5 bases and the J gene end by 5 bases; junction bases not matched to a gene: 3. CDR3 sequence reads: CSALGTSGETQYF. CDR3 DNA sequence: TGCAGTGCTCTTGGGACTAGCGGGGAGACCCAGTACTTC.

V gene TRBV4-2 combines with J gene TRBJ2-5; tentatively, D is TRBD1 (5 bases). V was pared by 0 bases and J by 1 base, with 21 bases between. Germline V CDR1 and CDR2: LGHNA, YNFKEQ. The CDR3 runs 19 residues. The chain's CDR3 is CASSQDNILAKGAQETQYF. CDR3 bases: TGTGCCAGCAGCCAAGATAATATTCTTGCGAAAGGGGCCCAAGAGACCCAGTACTTC.

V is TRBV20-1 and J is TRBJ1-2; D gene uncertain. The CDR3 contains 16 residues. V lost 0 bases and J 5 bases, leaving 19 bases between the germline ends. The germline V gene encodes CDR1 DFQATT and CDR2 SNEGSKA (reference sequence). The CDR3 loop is CSARDRRAGFGYGYTF. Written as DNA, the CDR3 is TGCAGTGCTAGAGATAGGCGGGCAGGATTTGGATATGGCTACACCTTC.

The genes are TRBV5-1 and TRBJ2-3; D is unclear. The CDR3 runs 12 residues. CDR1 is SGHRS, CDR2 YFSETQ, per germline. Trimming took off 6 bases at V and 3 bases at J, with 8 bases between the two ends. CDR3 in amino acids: CASTDTTDTQYF. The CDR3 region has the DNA TGCGCCAGCACCGACACGACAGATACGCAGTATTTT.

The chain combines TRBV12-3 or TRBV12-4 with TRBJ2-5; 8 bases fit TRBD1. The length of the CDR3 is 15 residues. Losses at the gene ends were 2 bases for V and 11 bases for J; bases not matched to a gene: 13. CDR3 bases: TGTGCCAGCAGTTTAACTCGAGACAGGGGAGGAGAGCAGTACTTC. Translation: CASSLTRDRGGEQYF.

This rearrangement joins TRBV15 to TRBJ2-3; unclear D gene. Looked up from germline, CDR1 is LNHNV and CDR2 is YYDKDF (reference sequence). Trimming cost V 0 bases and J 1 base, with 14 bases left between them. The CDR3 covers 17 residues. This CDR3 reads CATSRDHLLDGTDTQYF. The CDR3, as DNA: TGTGCCACCAGCAGAGATCATCTCCTCGATGGCACAGATACGCAGTATTTT.

CDR3 in amino acids: CASSQDGEISNEKLFF. The CDR3, as DNA: TGCGCCAGCAGCCAAGATGGGGAAATCTCTAATGAAAAACTGTTTTTT. The gene calls are TRBV4-3 and TRBJ1-4; D gene unclear. Germline V gene data show CDR1 as LGHNA and CDR2 as YSLEER. V was trimmed by 0 bases and J by 3 bases, leaving 11 bases between them. This CDR3 comprises 16 residues.

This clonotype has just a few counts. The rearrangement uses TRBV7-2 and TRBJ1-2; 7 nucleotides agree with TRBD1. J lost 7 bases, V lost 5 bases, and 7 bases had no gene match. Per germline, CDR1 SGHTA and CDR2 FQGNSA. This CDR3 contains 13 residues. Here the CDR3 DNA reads TGTGCCAGCAGCCCGGGACAGCTGACTGGCTACACCTTC. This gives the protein CASSPGQLTGYTF.

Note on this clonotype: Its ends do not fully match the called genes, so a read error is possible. CDR3: CASSLGGGQLYGHTF. For the CDR3, the DNA is TGCGCCAGCAGCCTAGGAGGGGGCCAGTTGTATGGCCACACCTTC. The V call is TRBV4-1, the J call TRBJ1-2; 7 bases line up with TRBD1. CDR3 length equals 15 residues. Germline values: CDR1 MGHRA, CDR2 YSYEKL.

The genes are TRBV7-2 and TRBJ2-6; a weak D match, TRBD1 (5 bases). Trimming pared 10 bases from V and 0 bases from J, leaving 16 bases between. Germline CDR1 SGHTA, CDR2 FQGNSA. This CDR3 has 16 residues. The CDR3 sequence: CATRQQSISGANVLTF. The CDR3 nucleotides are TGTGCCACCCGACAGCAATCAATCTCTGGGGCCAACGTCCTGACTTTC.

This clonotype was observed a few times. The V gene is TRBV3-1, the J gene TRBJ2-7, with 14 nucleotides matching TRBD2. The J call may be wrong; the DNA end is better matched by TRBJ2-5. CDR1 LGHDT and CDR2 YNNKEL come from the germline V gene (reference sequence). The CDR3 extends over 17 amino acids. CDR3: CARTRLAGGPATKTQYF. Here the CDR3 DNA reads TGTGCCAGGACTCGACTAGCGGGGGGGCCGGCTACGAAGACCCAGTACTTC.

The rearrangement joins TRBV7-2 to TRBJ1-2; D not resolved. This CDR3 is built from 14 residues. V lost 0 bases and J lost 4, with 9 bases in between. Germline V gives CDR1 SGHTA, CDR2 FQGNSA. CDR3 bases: TGTGCCAGCAGCTTAGCCGACGGATTCTATGGCTACACCTTC. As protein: CASSLADGFYGYTF.

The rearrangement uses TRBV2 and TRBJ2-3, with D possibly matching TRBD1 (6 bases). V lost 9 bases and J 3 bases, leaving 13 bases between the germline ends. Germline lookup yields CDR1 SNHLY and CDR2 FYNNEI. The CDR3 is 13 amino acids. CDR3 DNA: TGTGCCAGTGCCGGGACAAGGACAGATACGCAGTATTTT. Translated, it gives CASAGTRTDTQYF.

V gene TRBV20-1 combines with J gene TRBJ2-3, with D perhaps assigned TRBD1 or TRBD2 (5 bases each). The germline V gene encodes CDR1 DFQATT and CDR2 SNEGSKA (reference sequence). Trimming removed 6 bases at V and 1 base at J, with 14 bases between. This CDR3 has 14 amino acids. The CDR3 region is CSALSGTGTDTQYF. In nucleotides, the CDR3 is TGCAGTGCACTTTCCGGGACCGGCACAGATACGCAGTATTTT.

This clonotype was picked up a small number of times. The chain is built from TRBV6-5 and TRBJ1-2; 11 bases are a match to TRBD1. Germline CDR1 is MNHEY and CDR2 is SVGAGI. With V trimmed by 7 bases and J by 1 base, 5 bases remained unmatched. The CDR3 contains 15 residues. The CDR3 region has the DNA TGTGCCAGCAAGGGACAGGGGGATTATAACTATGGCTACACCTTC. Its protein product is CASKGQGDYNYGYTF.

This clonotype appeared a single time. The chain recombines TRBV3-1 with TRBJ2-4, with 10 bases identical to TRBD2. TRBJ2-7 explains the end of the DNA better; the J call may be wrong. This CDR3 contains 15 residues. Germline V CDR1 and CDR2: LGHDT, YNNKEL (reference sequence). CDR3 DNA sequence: TGTGCCAGCAACTTCCTAGCGGGAGCCTCCTACGAGCAGTACTTC. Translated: CASNFLAGASYEQYF.

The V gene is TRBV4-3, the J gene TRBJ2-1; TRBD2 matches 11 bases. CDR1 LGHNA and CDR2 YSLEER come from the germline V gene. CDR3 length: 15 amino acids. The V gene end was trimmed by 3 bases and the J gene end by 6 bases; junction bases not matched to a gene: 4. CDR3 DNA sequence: TGCGCCAGCAGCCATAGACTAGCGGGGCGCAATGAGCAGTTCTTC. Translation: CASSHRLAGRNEQFF.

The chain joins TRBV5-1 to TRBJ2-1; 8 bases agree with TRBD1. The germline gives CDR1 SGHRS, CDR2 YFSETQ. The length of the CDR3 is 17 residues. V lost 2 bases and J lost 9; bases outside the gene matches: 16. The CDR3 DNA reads TGCGCCAGCAGCTTCCTAAGCGGACAGGGCTTGAACGGTGAGCAGTTCTTC. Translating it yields CASSFLSGQGLNGEQFF.

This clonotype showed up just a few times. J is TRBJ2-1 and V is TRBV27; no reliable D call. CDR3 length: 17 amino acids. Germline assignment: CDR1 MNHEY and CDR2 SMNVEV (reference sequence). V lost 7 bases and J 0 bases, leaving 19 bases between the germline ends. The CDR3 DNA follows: TGTGCCAGCAACTCTCCCCAAAAGCTGGGCTCCTACAATGAGCAGTTCTTC. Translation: CASNSPQKLGSYNEQFF.

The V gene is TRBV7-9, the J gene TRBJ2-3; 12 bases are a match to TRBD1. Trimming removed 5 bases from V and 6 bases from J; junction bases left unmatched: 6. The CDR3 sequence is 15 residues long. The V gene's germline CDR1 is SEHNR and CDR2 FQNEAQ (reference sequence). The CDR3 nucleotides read TGTGCCAGCAGCCCCGGGACAGGGGGCGGCGATACGCAGTATTTT. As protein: CASSPGTGGGDTQYF.

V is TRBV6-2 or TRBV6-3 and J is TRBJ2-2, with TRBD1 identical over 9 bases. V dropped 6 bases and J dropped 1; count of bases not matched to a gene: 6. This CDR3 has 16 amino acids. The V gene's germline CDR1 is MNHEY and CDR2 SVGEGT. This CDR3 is CASRESGQGNTGELFF. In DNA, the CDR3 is TGTGCCAGCAGGGAATCGGGACAGGGGAACACCGGGGAGCTGTTTTTT.